This section outlines one TCR beta chain sequence together with its context. Antigen specificity is unknown. This sample stems from a study of blood T cells in healthy people across ages. Points from the study as a whole: Higher diversity and more naive CD4+ cells were features of long-lived donors, compared to aged donors.

Trimming shortened V by 2 bases and J by 4 bases, and 21 bases separated the two germline ends. CDR1 is SNHLY and CDR2 is FYNNEI in the germline V gene. The CDR3 spans 19 residues. It was with a sample-barcoded 5' primer and a J-beta primer mix that a second PCR of roughly 6 to 12 cycles was run. Every sample gave at least 2.5 million paired-end reads containing CDR3. Each CDR3 protein gets one entry after TCRdb re-called the 5' RACE reads with MiXCR. There are some 700,000 distinct CDR3 sequences in the sample; approximately 21% occur only once, and around 21% lies in the top ten. Researchers collected approximately 9.5 milliliters of peripheral blood from every single donor.

The gene calls are TRBV2 and TRBJ2-6; D ambiguous. The sequenced material came from blood. This receptor was identified in a man in his 70s in good health. The CDR3 DNA reads as TGTGCCAGCAGTGAATCTACCCTTCACGTGCTTTTGGGGGCCAACGTCCTGACTTTC. As protein: CASSESTLHVLLGANVLTF.